This T cell receptor (beta chain) was captured in a study of regulatory T cells in long-lasting Graves disease. Library construction for TCR beta used iRepertoire HTBI primers and Arm-PCR of CDR3 regions. TCRdb independently ran MiXCR on the multiplex PCR reads; one entry per CDR3 protein. The table shows 370,000 or so distinct CDR3 sequences, with around 15% occurring only once. V gave up 7 bases and J gave up 4 bases; unmatched junction bases: 10. Per the germline V gene, CDR1 is SGHRS and CDR2 is YFSETQ. This CDR3 is built from 14 residues. As to time point: newly diagnosed GD, antithyroid drugs for less than 3 months. Isolated PBMC RNA provided the starting material for the TCR library. It was by American Thyroid Association guidelines that Graves' disease was diagnosed. This clonotype showed up many times. Another study also made use of these data, one on T cells in Graves' hyperthyroidism and ophthalmopathy. From that study: Initially, a first-round RT-PCR of the TCR CDR3 employed the HTBI primer set.

This chain links TRBV5-1 with TRBJ2-5; 7 bases fit TRBD2. This clonotype was sampled from a woman between 18 and 30 years old with Graves disease. The starting material was peripheral blood mononuclear cells (PBMCs), obtained at new diagnosis, from a patient treated with antithyroid drugs. CDR3 in amino acids: CASGGGGSVETQYF. CDR3 DNA sequence: TGCGCCAGCGGCGGCGGGGGTTCTGTAGAGACCCAGTACTTC.